This is a list of T cell receptor beta chains from one sample in a study of blood T cells in healthy people across ages. MiXCR, run by TCRdb on the 5' RACE reads, gives a single entry per CDR3 protein. The sample shows nearly 1 million distinct CDR3 sequences, just over 50% of them seen only once. The sample taken for sequencing was blood. These receptors came from a woman aged 55 to 70 in good health. The CDR3 runs from the conserved cysteine through the conserved F or W. D genes are given only for firm matches. Size is omitted from some rows. Given values are once, few, many or a class for expanded clones.

TRBJ1-4,TRBV20-1,-,-,CSASAPLGVEKLFF,TGCAGTGCTAGTGCGCCCCTAGGGGTTGAAAAACTGTTTTTT
TRBJ2-5,TRBV6-2/TRBV6-3,-,TRBD2,CASSGGRRKTQYF,TGTGCCAGCAGTGGCGGGAGGAGGAAGACCCAGTACTTC
TRBJ2-5,TRBV6-5,-,TRBD2,CASRPGLAGFGTQYF,TGTGCCAGCAGACCTGGACTAGCGGGTTTTGGGACCCAGTACTTC
TRBJ2-2,TRBV12-3/TRBV12-4,once,-,CASPPPGPNTGELFF,TGTGCCAGTCCACCCCCCGGCCCGAACACCGGGGAGCTGTTTTTT
TRBJ2-7,TRBV6-6,-,-,CAGAGDSYEQYF,TGTGCCGGAGCGGGGGACAGCTACGAGCAGTACTTC
TRBJ2-4,TRBV20-1,few,-,CSARDRDTRRVVRNIQYF,TGCAGTGCTAGAGATAGGGACACCCGGCGGGTTGTGAGAAACATTCAGTACTTC
TRBJ2-7,TRBV3-1,-,TRBD2,CASALAGGAYEQYF,TGTGCCAGCGCGTTAGCGGGAGGCGCCTACGAGCAGTACTTC
TRBJ2-7,TRBV29-1,-,TRBD1,CSVSTGDYEQYF,TGCAGCGTTTCGACAGGGGACTACGAGCAGTACTTC
TRBJ2-7,TRBV20-1,few,TRBD2,CSARDRLADPVQYF,TGCAGTGCTAGAGATCGACTAGCGGACCCCGTGCAGTACTTC
TRBJ2-2,TRBV4-3,few,TRBD2,CASSQTSGRTGELFF,TGTGCCAGCAGCCAGACTAGCGGGAGGACCGGGGAGCTGTTTTTT
TRBJ2-3,TRBV4-2,-,-,CASSHPNPGSRSPTDTQYF,TGTGCCAGCAGCCATCCCAATCCGGGGAGCCGGAGCCCTACAGATACGCAGTATTTT
TRBJ2-5,TRBV7-9,once,-,CASSYLPVGGTQYF,TGTGCCAGCAGCTACCTCCCCGTGGGCGGGACCCAGTACTTC
TRBJ2-3,TRBV25-1,-,TRBD1,CASRSDRITDTQYF,TGTGCCAGCAGATCGGACAGGATCACAGATACGCAGTATTTT
TRBJ2-4,TRBV11-2,-,TRBD1,CASSLTGTKNIQYF,TGTGCCAGCAGCTTGACAGGGACCAAAAACATTCAGTACTTC
TRBJ2-5,TRBV12-3/TRBV12-4,-,-,CASSLNGGDQETQYF,TGTGCCAGCAGTTTGAATGGCGGCGACCAAGAGACCCAGTACTTC
TRBJ1-1,TRBV4-1,-,-,CASSQPKAGSEHTEAFF,TGCGCCAGCAGCCAACCCAAAGCAGGGTCGGAGCATACTGAAGCTTTCTTT
TRBJ2-7,TRBV2,once,TRBD1,CVSSEGTGEFAYEQYF,TGTGTCAGCAGTGAAGGGACAGGGGAATTTGCCTACGAGCAGTACTTC
TRBJ2-5,TRBV7-9,-,-,CASSLGSDGTQYF,TGTGCCAGCAGCTTGGGCAGTGACGGAACCCAGTACTTC
TRBJ2-7,TRBV5-1,-,-,CASSFDSSYNEQYF,TGCGCCAGCAGCTTTGACAGCTCCTACAATGAGCAGTACTTC
TRBJ2-2,TRBV6-1,-,-,CASRSGQTTGELFF,TGTGCCAGCAGATCTGGACAGACAACCGGGGAGCTGTTTTTT
TRBJ1-2,TRBV7-2,-,-,CASSLVAGSYYGYTF,TGTGCCAGCAGCTTAGTCGCCGGGTCTTACTATGGCTACACCTTC
TRBJ2-7,TRBV6-1,-,-,CASSGTGRNEQYF,TGTGCCAGCAGTGGAACAGGGAGGAACGAGCAGTACTTC
TRBJ2-3,TRBV10-2,-,-,CASKTRRGADTQYF,TGCGCCAGCAAAACTAGAAGGGGCGCAGATACGCAGTATTTT
TRBJ2-3,TRBV4-3,-,-,CASSQLDEDTQYF,TGCGCCAGCAGCCAACTTGACGAAGATACGCAGTATTTT
TRBJ2-3,TRBV11-2,-,TRBD2,CASSLTTGTRKSYTQYF,TGTGCCAGCAGCTTAACAACCGGGACTAGGAAAAGCTATACGCAGTATTTT
TRBJ2-7,TRBV7-9,-,-,CASSQGGSEQYF,TGTGCCAGCAGCCAAGGGGGGAGCGAGCAGTACTTC
TRBJ1-1,TRBV20-1,few,-,CSAFTGSPLISAEAFF,TGCAGTGCTTTTACAGGTTCCCCCTTAATTAGCGCTGAAGCTTTCTTT
TRBJ2-7,TRBV6-2/TRBV6-3,few,TRBD2,CASSYSLAGLYEQYF,TGTGCCAGCAGTTACAGCCTAGCGGGGCTCTACGAGCAGTACTTC
TRBJ2-6,TRBV9,few,TRBD1,CASSMRQGTGANVLTF,TGTGCCAGCAGCATGAGACAGGGGACTGGGGCCAACGTCCTGACTTTC
TRBJ2-6,TRBV20-1,once,-,CSARNSGATVLTF,TGCAGTGCCCGGAACTCTGGGGCCACCGTCCTGACTTTC
TRBJ2-7,TRBV6-2/TRBV6-3,-,-,CASSYLGDEQYF,TGTGCCAGCAGTTACTTGGGGGACGAGCAGTACTTC
TRBJ2-5,TRBV20-1,few,-,CSIRQQETQYF,TGCAGTATCCGACAGCAAGAGACCCAGTACTTC
TRBJ2-7,TRBV20-1,-,-,CSAAGYDEQYF,TGCAGTGCCGCCGGGTACGACGAGCAGTACTTT
TRBJ2-1,TRBV6-1,few,-,CASSEALGGEQFF,TGTGCCAGCAGTGAAGCGCTGGGGGGTGAGCAGTTCTTC
TRBJ2-1,TRBV29-1,few,-,CSVTPDTKNYNEQFF,TGCAGCGTTACCCCCGACACGAAAAATTACAATGAGCAGTTCTTC
TRBJ1-1,TRBV28,once,TRBD1,CASSLLPGQGASEAFF,TGTGCCAGCAGTTTACTCCCGGGACAGGGGGCGTCTGAAGCTTTCTTT
TRBJ2-5,TRBV20-1,-,-,CSATKTEKQYF,TGCAGTGCCACTAAGACGGAGAAGCAGTACTTC